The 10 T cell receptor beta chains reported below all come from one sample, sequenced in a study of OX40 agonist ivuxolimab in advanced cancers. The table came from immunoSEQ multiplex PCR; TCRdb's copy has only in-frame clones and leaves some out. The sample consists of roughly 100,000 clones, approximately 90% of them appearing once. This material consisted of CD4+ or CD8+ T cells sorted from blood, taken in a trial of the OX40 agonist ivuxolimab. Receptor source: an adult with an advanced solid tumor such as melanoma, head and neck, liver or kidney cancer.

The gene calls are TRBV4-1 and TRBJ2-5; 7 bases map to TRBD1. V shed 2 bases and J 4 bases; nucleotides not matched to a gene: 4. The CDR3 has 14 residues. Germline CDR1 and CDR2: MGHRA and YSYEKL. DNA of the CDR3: TGCGCCAGCAGCCAAAGGACAGGAGGAGAGACCCAGTACTTC. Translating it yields CASSQRTGGETQYF.

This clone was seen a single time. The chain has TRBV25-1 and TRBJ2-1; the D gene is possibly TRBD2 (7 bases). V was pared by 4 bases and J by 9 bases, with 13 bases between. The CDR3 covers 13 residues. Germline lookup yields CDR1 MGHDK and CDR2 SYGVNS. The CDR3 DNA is TGTGCCAGCAGTGGGGGGCGGGGGCGTGAGCAGTTCTTC. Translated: CASSGGRGREQFF.

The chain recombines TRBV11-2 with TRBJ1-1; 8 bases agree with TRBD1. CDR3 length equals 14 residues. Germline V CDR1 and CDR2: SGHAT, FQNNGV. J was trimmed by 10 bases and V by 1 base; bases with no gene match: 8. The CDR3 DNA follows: TGTGCCAGCAGCTTAGTTCAGGGGGCTTCGCGAGCTTTCTTT. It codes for CASSLVQGASRAFF.

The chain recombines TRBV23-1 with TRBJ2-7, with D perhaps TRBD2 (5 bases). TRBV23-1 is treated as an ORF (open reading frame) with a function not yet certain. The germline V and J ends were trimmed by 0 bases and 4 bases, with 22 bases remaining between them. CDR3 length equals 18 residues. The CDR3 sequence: CASSQSGLGPGRAYEQYF. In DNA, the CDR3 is TGCGCCAGCAGTCAATCGGGGTTAGGGCCGGGGAGAGCATACGAGCAGTACTTC.

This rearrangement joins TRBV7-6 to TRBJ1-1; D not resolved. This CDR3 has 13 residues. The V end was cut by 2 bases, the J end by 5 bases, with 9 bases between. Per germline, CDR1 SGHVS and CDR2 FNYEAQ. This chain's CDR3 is CASSLQVQTEAFF. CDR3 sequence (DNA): TGTGCCAGCAGCTTACAGGTCCAAACTGAAGCTTTCTTT.

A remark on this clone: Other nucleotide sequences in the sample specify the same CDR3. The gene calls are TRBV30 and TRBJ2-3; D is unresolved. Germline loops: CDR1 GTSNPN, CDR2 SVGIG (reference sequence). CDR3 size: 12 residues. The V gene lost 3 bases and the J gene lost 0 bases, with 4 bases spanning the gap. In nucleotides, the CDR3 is TGTGCCTGGAGAGGCAGCACAGATACGCAGTATTTT. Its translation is CAWRGSTDTQYF.

This chain's CDR3 is CASRQTGAGYTF. The CDR3 nucleotides are TGTGCCAGCAGGCAGACAGGGGCTGGCTACACCTTC. The chain has TRBV6-5 and TRBJ1-2, with 8 bases aligning to TRBD1. The CDR3 runs 12 residues. The V gene end was trimmed by 6 bases and the J gene end by 7 bases; junction bases not matched to a gene: 4. Germline V gene data show CDR1 as MNHEY and CDR2 as SVGAGI.

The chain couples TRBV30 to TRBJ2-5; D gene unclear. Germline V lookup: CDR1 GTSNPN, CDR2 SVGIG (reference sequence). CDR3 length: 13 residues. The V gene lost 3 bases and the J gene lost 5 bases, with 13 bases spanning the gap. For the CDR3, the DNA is TGTGCCTGGAGGCACCGCCCGAAGGAGACCCAGTACTTC. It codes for CAWRHRPKETQYF.

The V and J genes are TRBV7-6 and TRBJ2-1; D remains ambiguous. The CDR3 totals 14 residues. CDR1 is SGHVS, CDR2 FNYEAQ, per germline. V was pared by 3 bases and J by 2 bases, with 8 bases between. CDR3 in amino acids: CASSFGYTYNEQFF. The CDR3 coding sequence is TGTGCCAGCAGCTTTGGGTACACCTACAATGAGCAGTTCTTC.

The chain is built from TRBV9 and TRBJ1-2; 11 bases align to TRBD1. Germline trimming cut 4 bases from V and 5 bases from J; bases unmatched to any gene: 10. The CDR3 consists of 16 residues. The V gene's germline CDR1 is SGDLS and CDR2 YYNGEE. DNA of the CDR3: TGTGCCAGCAGCTACACGGACAGGGGGCATCAGTATGGCTACACCTTC. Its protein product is CASSYTDRGHQYGYTF.